The rows below give T cell receptor beta chains drawn from one sample of a study of cytomegalovirus exposure and HLA in healthy donors. Here immunoSEQ multiplex PCR was the method, and the copy in TCRdb shows in-frame clones only, minus some. This sample carries some 160,000 clones, nearly 80% of them seen once, and the ten largest clones take 3.1%. Sample: PBMCs. Receptor source: a woman in her forties in good health and CMV-seronegative. The CDR3 runs from the conserved cysteine through the conserved F or W. The D gene is left open where the match is weak. Where a row states a size, it is once, few, many or the class of an expanded clone; other rows omit it.

clone size: -; V gene: TRBV14; J gene: TRBJ1-2; D gene: TRBD1; CDR3 DNA: TGTGCCAGCAGCCTGAGGACAGGGGTAAACTATGGCTACACCTTC; CDR3 protein: CASSLRTGVNYGYTF
clone size: -; V gene: TRBV11-3; J gene: TRBJ1-1; D gene: TRBD1; CDR3 DNA: TGTGCCAGCAGCCCAAGGACAGGGGGCACTGAAGCTTTCTTT; CDR3 protein: CASSPRTGGTEAFF
clone size: -; V gene: TRBV2; J gene: TRBJ2-7; D gene: -; CDR3 DNA: TGTGCCAGCAGAAGCCGACTGGAATCGGGCGAGCAGTACTTC; CDR3 protein: CASRSRLESGEQYF
clone size: -; V gene: TRBV7-3; J gene: TRBJ1-6; D gene: TRBD1; CDR3 DNA: TGTGCCAGCAGCGCGACAGGGATTTCACCCCTCCACTTT; CDR3 protein: CASSATGISPLHF
clone size: -; V gene: TRBV27; J gene: TRBJ2-1; D gene: -; CDR3 DNA: TGTGCCAGCAATCACCCAGGGGACAATGAGCAGTTCTTC; CDR3 protein: CASNHPGDNEQFF
clone size: -; V gene: TRBV5-1; J gene: TRBJ2-5; D gene: -; CDR3 DNA: TGCGCCAGCAGCTTGGGAGAGATCGAGACCCAGTACTTC; CDR3 protein: CASSLGEIETQYF
clone size: -; V gene: TRBV16; J gene: TRBJ1-1; D gene: -; CDR3 DNA: TGTGCCAGCAGCCAATCAACGGGTATTGCTTTCTTT; CDR3 protein: CASSQSTGIAFF
clone size: -; V gene: TRBV6-5; J gene: TRBJ2-5; D gene: TRBD2; CDR3 DNA: TGTGCCAGCAGCGGGACTACCCAAGAGACCCAGTACTTC; CDR3 protein: CASSGTTQETQYF
clone size: -; V gene: TRBV28; J gene: TRBJ2-7; D gene: -; CDR3 DNA: TGTGCCAGCAGTTCCAATACTAGTCCCTACGAGCAGTACTTC; CDR3 protein: CASSSNTSPYEQYF
clone size: -; V gene: TRBV4-2; J gene: TRBJ2-5; D gene: -; CDR3 DNA: TGTGCCAGCAGCCAAGATGGGGGGGGCTTGACCCAGTACTTC; CDR3 protein: CASSQDGGGLTQYF
clone size: -; V gene: TRBV2; J gene: TRBJ2-7; D gene: TRBD1; CDR3 DNA: TGTGCCAGCACCCGGGGACAGGGTGTTTCCGAGCAGTACTTC; CDR3 protein: CASTRGQGVSEQYF
clone size: -; V gene: TRBV7-2; J gene: TRBJ2-5; D gene: TRBD2; CDR3 DNA: TGTGCCAGCAGTACAAGACGGGGGGAACAGACCCAGTACTTC; CDR3 protein: CASSTRRGEQTQYF
clone size: -; V gene: TRBV7-9; J gene: TRBJ1-6; D gene: -; CDR3 DNA: TGTGCCAGTCAACCCTGGAGGAGCTCCTATAATTCACCCCTCCACTTT; CDR3 protein: CASQPWRSSYNSPLHF
clone size: -; V gene: TRBV18; J gene: TRBJ2-3; D gene: -; CDR3 DNA: TGTGCCAGCTCACCGGGCGCGGGGGCCTCCACAGATACGCAGTATTTT; CDR3 protein: CASSPGAGASTDTQYF
clone size: -; V gene: TRBV9; J gene: TRBJ2-5; D gene: TRBD1; CDR3 DNA: TGTGCCAGCAGCAAAAACCGGGACAGGGGTCAAGAGACCCAGTACTTC; CDR3 protein: CASSKNRDRGQETQYF
clone size: -; V gene: TRBV15; J gene: TRBJ2-7; D gene: TRBD1; CDR3 DNA: TGTGCCACCAGCAGACACAGGGGCCAGAGCTCCTACGAGCAGTACTTC; CDR3 protein: CATSRHRGQSSYEQYF
clone size: -; V gene: TRBV19; J gene: TRBJ1-4; D gene: TRBD1; CDR3 DNA: TGTGCCAGTAGTATGGAAAGAGACAGGGGGCCTTATGAAAAACTGTTTTTT; CDR3 protein: CASSMERDRGPYEKLFF
clone size: -; V gene: TRBV7-3; J gene: TRBJ2-2; D gene: TRBD1; CDR3 DNA: TGTGCCAGCAGCTCACAGGGGGTCGCCGGGGAGCTGTTTTTT; CDR3 protein: CASSSQGVAGELFF
clone size: -; V gene: TRBV4-1; J gene: TRBJ1-6; D gene: TRBD1; CDR3 DNA: TGCGCCAGCAGTGGACAGGGTCGAGGGAATTCACCCCTCCACTTT; CDR3 protein: CASSGQGRGNSPLHF
clone size: -; V gene: TRBV9; J gene: TRBJ1-6; D gene: -; CDR3 DNA: TGTGCCAGCAGCGTAGGTGCAGGAGGGCCGAATAATTCACCCCTCCACTTT; CDR3 protein: CASSVGAGGPNNSPLHF
clone size: -; V gene: TRBV4-2; J gene: TRBJ1-4; D gene: -; CDR3 DNA: TGTGCCAGCAGCTCCTTCTATGGGGGCATGTCTAATGAAAAACTGTTTTTT; CDR3 protein: CASSSFYGGMSNEKLFF
clone size: -; V gene: TRBV6-5; J gene: TRBJ1-2; D gene: TRBD1; CDR3 DNA: TGTGCCACCCGGACAGGGAGAAACTACACCTTC; CDR3 protein: CATRTGRNYTF
clone size: -; V gene: TRBV28; J gene: TRBJ2-3; D gene: -; CDR3 DNA: TGTGCCAGCACGTCTCCGGGAGACACAGATACGCAGTATTTT; CDR3 protein: CASTSPGDTDTQYF
clone size: -; V gene: TRBV6-1; J gene: TRBJ1-2; D gene: TRBD1; CDR3 DNA: TGTGCCAGCGAGACAGGGGGCGGCTATGGCTACACCTTC; CDR3 protein: CASETGGGYGYTF
clone size: -; V gene: TRBV6-6; J gene: TRBJ1-2; D gene: TRBD1; CDR3 DNA: TGTGCCAGCAGTGAGTTGGACAGGGCCGGTCGTGGCTACACCTTC; CDR3 protein: CASSELDRAGRGYTF
clone size: -; V gene: TRBV4-1; J gene: TRBJ1-6; D gene: -; CDR3 DNA: TGCGCCAGCAGCCAAGTAGGAGGAGATTCACCCCTCCACTTT; CDR3 protein: CASSQVGGDSPLHF
clone size: -; V gene: TRBV2; J gene: TRBJ1-5; D gene: -; CDR3 DNA: TGTGCCAGCAGGCGTAACAGGGAAGGCCAGCCCCAGCATTTT; CDR3 protein: CASRRNREGQPQHF
clone size: -; V gene: TRBV5-1; J gene: TRBJ1-1; D gene: -; CDR3 DNA: TGCGCCAGCAGCTTGGCCCCGGGATCGGCCACTGAAGCTTTCTTT; CDR3 protein: CASSLAPGSATEAFF
clone size: -; V gene: TRBV9; J gene: TRBJ1-2; D gene: TRBD1; CDR3 DNA: TGTGCCAGCAGCGACCAGACAGGGGCTAACTATGGCTACACCTTC; CDR3 protein: CASSDQTGANYGYTF
clone size: -; V gene: TRBV2; J gene: TRBJ2-7; D gene: TRBD1; CDR3 DNA: TGTGCCAGCAGTATATGGACAGGGGGAGCCGAGCAGTACTTC; CDR3 protein: CASSIWTGGAEQYF
clone size: -; V gene: TRBV2; J gene: TRBJ1-2; D gene: -; CDR3 DNA: TGTGCCAGCAGTGGGGAGAGGGGGTCGGGCTATGGCTACACCTTC; CDR3 protein: CASSGERGSGYGYTF
clone size: -; V gene: TRBV5-4; J gene: TRBJ1-6; D gene: -; CDR3 DNA: TGTGCCAGCAGCCCCGGCGGGAATTCACCCCTCCACTTT; CDR3 protein: CASSPGGNSPLHF
clone size: -; V gene: TRBV5-6; J gene: TRBJ2-1; D gene: TRBD2; CDR3 DNA: TGTGCCAGCAGCTTGGCCGCGGCTAGCGGCCGCTCCTACAATGAGCAGTTCTTC; CDR3 protein: CASSLAAASGRSYNEQFF
clone size: -; V gene: TRBV4-1; J gene: TRBJ2-7; D gene: TRBD1; CDR3 DNA: TGCGCCAGCAGCCAATCCACCGGGACAGGAGGTTACGAGCAGTACTTC; CDR3 protein: CASSQSTGTGGYEQYF
clone size: -; V gene: TRBV4-1; J gene: TRBJ1-6; D gene: TRBD1; CDR3 DNA: TGCGCCAGCAGCCAAGATCTAACGACAGGGGTGAGTAATTCACCCCTCCACTTT; CDR3 protein: CASSQDLTTGVSNSPLHF
clone size: -; V gene: TRBV2; J gene: TRBJ1-2; D gene: -; CDR3 DNA: TGTGCCAGCGGCGACAGGAACTATGGCTACACCTTC; CDR3 protein: CASGDRNYGYTF
clone size: -; V gene: TRBV27; J gene: TRBJ2-7; D gene: -; CDR3 DNA: TGTGCCAGCAGTTTATCCAGGGGGGTACAGGGATCCAACGAGCAGTACTTC; CDR3 protein: CASSLSRGVQGSNEQYF
clone size: -; V gene: TRBV7-2; J gene: TRBJ2-1; D gene: TRBD2; CDR3 DNA: TGTGCCAGCAGCTTAACCGGCGGGGGGGCCGCGCAGTTCTTC; CDR3 protein: CASSLTGGGAAQFF
clone size: -; V gene: TRBV6-5; J gene: TRBJ2-5; D gene: -; CDR3 DNA: TGTGCCAGCAGCCGAGTGCTTAAAGAGACCCAGTACTTC; CDR3 protein: CASSRVLKETQYF
clone size: -; V gene: TRBV27; J gene: TRBJ1-2; D gene: -; CDR3 DNA: TGTGCCAGCAGTAACAGGGTCAACTATGGCTACACCTTC; CDR3 protein: CASSNRVNYGYTF
clone size: -; V gene: TRBV2; J gene: TRBJ2-2; D gene: -; CDR3 DNA: TGTGCCAGCAGTGTGGCAGGGCACACCGGGGAGCTGTTTTTT; CDR3 protein: CASSVAGHTGELFF
clone size: -; V gene: TRBV5-1; J gene: TRBJ1-2; D gene: -; CDR3 DNA: TGCGCCAGCAGCAATGACAGCAGTGGCTACACCTTC; CDR3 protein: CASSNDSSGYTF
clone size: -; V gene: TRBV19; J gene: TRBJ1-2; D gene: -; CDR3 DNA: TGTGCCAGTCGAACATCGTCTAACTATGGCTACACCTTC; CDR3 protein: CASRTSSNYGYTF
clone size: once; V gene: TRBV5-1; J gene: TRBJ1-1; D gene: -; CDR3 DNA: TGCGCCAGCAGCTTAGATTACGGCACTGAAGCTTTCTTT; CDR3 protein: CASSLDYGTEAFF
clone size: -; V gene: TRBV7-9; J gene: TRBJ2-3; D gene: -; CDR3 DNA: TGTGCCAGCAGCTTCAGGCAGGGCCGCACAGATACGCAGTATTTT; CDR3 protein: CASSFRQGRTDTQYF
clone size: -; V gene: TRBV7-9; J gene: TRBJ1-2; D gene: -; CDR3 DNA: TGTGCCAGCGGCTTACATGCAGGGCGGAACGGCTACACCTTC; CDR3 protein: CASGLHAGRNGYTF
clone size: -; V gene: TRBV27; J gene: TRBJ2-2; D gene: -; CDR3 DNA: TGTGCCAGCATGAAGGCGGCACCGAACACCGGGGAGCTGTTTTTT; CDR3 protein: CASMKAAPNTGELFF
clone size: -; V gene: TRBV27; J gene: TRBJ2-7; D gene: -; CDR3 DNA: TGTGCCAGCTTTAAGCTGACGGAGCTCTACGAGCAGTACTTC; CDR3 protein: CASFKLTELYEQYF
clone size: few; V gene: TRBV5-1; J gene: TRBJ1-1; D gene: -; CDR3 DNA: TGCGCCAGCAGAACAAGATTGAACACTGAAGCTTTCTTT; CDR3 protein: CASRTRLNTEAFF
clone size: -; V gene: TRBV14; J gene: TRBJ2-1; D gene: TRBD2; CDR3 DNA: TGTGCCAGCAGCCAATACACAACTTACCTTAGCGGGGGGGCCTACAATGAGCAGTTCTTC; CDR3 protein: CASSQYTTYLSGGAYNEQFF
clone size: -; V gene: TRBV4-1; J gene: TRBJ1-1; D gene: -; CDR3 DNA: TGCGCCAGCAGCCAACCTACAGGGTTGAGCACTGAAGCTTTCTTT; CDR3 protein: CASSQPTGLSTEAFF
clone size: -; V gene: TRBV19; J gene: TRBJ1-2; D gene: -; CDR3 DNA: TGTGCCAGTAGTATTGCGGGGACCTATGGCTACACCTTC; CDR3 protein: CASSIAGTYGYTF
clone size: once; V gene: TRBV18; J gene: TRBJ1-2; D gene: -; CDR3 DNA: TGTGCCAGCTCACCGGACGGACAGATCTATTTTGGCTACACCTTC; CDR3 protein: CASSPDGQIYFGYTF
clone size: -; V gene: TRBV18; J gene: TRBJ1-1; D gene: -; CDR3 DNA: TGTGCCAGCTCACCGAACATGAACACTGAAGCTTTCTTT; CDR3 protein: CASSPNMNTEAFF
clone size: -; V gene: TRBV5-4; J gene: TRBJ2-1; D gene: TRBD2; CDR3 DNA: TGTGCCAGCAGCTTGGATGGACTAGCGGATTACAATGAGCAGTTCTTC; CDR3 protein: CASSLDGLADYNEQFF
clone size: -; V gene: TRBV4-1; J gene: TRBJ2-1; D gene: TRBD2; CDR3 DNA: TGCGCCAGCAGCCAAGATGTGAGCGGGGCCTCCTACAATGAGCAGTTCTTC; CDR3 protein: CASSQDVSGASYNEQFF
clone size: -; V gene: TRBV4-1; J gene: TRBJ1-5; D gene: -; CDR3 DNA: TGCGCCAGCAGCCTCCAGGGGTTCAATCAGCCCCAGCATTTT; CDR3 protein: CASSLQGFNQPQHF
clone size: -; V gene: TRBV11-2; J gene: TRBJ1-1; D gene: -; CDR3 DNA: TGTGCCAGCAGCTCCGCGGGGGGGAACACTGAAGCTTTCTTT; CDR3 protein: CASSSAGGNTEAFF